Given below is one T cell receptor (beta chain) in context. This entry comes from a study of technical replicates of blood from a handful of donors. Assay: immunoSEQ multiplex PCR; the TCRdb copy retains only in-frame clones and omits some. The sample includes 45,000 to 60,000 clones, 91% of them seen just once. Trimming left V 3 bases short and J 4 bases short, with 9 bases between. The germline V gene has CDR1 SGHVS and CDR2 FQNEAQ. The CDR3 consists of 13 residues. The TCR was taken from a human donor in good health. Some clones in this sample may be carry-over from other donors' samples. This rearrangement joins TRBV7-8 to TRBJ2-5; perhaps TRBD1 as D (6 bases). Sequencing was carried out using PBMCs. CDR3 sequence reads: CASSLGRGETQYF. Written as DNA, the CDR3 is TGTGCCAGCAGCTTGGGCAGGGGAGAGACCCAGTACTTC.